This TCR beta chain was sequenced for a study of identical twins. TCRdb analysed the 5' RACE reads with MiXCR anew, one entry per CDR3 protein. This table has under 300,000 distinct CDR3 sequences, over 9.5% appearing once. The data were also submitted as part of a second study, on yellow fever vaccine responses in identical twins.

The sequenced sample consisted of memory (CD45RO+) T cells sorted from blood. The receptor was isolated from a young woman in good health.

The CDR3 DNA sequence: TGTGCCGCTCGGACTAGCGGGAGCGATGAGCAGTTCTTC. This encodes CAARTSGSDEQFF. This chain connects TRBV6-1 to TRBJ2-1, with 13 bases matching TRBD2. The trim removed 11 bases at V and 8 bases at J, leaving 6 bases unmatched. Looked up from germline, CDR1 is MNHNS and CDR2 is SASEGT. CDR3 length: 13 residues.